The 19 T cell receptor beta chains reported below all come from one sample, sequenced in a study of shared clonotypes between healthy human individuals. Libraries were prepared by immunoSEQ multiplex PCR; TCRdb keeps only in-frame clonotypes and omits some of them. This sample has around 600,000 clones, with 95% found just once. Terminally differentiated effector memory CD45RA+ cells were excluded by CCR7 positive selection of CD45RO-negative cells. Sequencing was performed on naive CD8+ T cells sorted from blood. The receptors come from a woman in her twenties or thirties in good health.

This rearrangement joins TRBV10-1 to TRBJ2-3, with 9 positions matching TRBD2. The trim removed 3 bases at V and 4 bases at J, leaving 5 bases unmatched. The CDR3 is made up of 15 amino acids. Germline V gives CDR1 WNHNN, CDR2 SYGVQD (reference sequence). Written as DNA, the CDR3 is TGCGCCAGCAGTGATGGTAGCGGGGGCCCAGATACGCAGTATTTT. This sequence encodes CASSDGSGGPDTQYF.

CDR3 nucleotides: TGCGCCAGCAGAGAAAGCGGAGACGAGTTCCAAGAGACCCAGTACTTC. This sequence encodes CASRESGDEFQETQYF. V gene TRBV5-1 combines with J gene TRBJ2-5; a weak D match, TRBD2 (5 bases). V was clipped by 5 bases and J by 1 base, with 18 bases between them. Germline values: CDR1 SGHRS, CDR2 YFSETQ. This CDR3 is built from 16 residues. The variable domain in full, completed from reference TRBV5-1 and TRBJ2-5, reads KAGVTQTPRYLIKTRGQQVTLSCSPISGHRSVSWYQQTPGQGLQFLFEYFSETQRNKGNFPGRFSGRQFSNSRSEMNVSTLELGDSALYLCASRESGDEFQETQYFGPGTRLLVL.

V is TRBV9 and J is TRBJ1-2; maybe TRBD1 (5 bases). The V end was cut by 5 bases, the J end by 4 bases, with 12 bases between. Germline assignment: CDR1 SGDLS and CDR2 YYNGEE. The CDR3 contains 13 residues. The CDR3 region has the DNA TGTGCCAGCAGGACCGACAGAAGCTATGGCTACACCTTC. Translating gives CASRTDRSYGYTF.

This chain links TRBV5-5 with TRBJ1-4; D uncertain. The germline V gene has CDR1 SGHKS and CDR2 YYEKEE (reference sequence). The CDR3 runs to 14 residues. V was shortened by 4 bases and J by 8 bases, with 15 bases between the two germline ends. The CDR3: CASSAERKQEKLFF. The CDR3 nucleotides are TGTGCCAGCAGCGCCGAAAGGAAGCAAGAAAAACTGTTTTTT.

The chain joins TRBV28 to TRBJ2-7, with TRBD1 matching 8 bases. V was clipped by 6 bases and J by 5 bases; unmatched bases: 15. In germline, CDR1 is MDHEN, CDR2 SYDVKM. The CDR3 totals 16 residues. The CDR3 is CASSHRDRRGIHEQYF. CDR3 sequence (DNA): TGTGCCAGCAGCCATAGGGACAGGAGGGGCATACACGAGCAGTACTTC.

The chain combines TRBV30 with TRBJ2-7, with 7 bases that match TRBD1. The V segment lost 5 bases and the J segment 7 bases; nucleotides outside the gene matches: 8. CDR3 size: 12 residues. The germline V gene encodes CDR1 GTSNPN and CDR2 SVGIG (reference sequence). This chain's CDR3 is CAWEGATGEQYF. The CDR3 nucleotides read TGTGCCTGGGAGGGGGCTACGGGGGAGCAGTACTTC.

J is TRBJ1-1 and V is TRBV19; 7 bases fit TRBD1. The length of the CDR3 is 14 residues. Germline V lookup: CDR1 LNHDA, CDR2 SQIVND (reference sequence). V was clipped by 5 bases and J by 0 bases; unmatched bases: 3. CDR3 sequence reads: CASSVTGLNTEAFF. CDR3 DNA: TGTGCCAGTAGTGTGACAGGGTTGAACACTGAAGCTTTCTTT.

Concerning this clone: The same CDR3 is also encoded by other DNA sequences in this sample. CDR3 sequence (DNA): TGTGCCAGCAGCCTGGACAGGGTGAACACTGAAGCTTTCTTT. Its protein is CASSLDRVNTEAFF. V usage is TRBV28 and J usage is TRBJ1-1, with 8 bases lining up with TRBD1. Germline-derived CDR1 and CDR2 are MDHEN and SYDVKM. CDR3 length: 14 amino acids. V trimming: 6 bases; J trimming: 0 bases; junction bases outside the gene matches: 3.

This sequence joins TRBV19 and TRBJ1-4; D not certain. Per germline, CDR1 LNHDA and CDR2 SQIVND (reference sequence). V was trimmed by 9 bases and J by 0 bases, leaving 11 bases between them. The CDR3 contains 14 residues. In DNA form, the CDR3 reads TGTGCCAGCAAAAAGTCTGCAACTAATGAAAAACTGTTTTTT. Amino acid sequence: CASKKSATNEKLFF.

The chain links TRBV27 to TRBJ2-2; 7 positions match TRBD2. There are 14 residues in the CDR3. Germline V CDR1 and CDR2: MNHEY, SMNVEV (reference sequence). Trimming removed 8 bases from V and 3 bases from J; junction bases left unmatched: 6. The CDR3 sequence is CASGRARDTGELFF. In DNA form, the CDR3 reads TGTGCCAGCGGGAGGGCCCGTGACACCGGGGAGCTGTTTTTT.

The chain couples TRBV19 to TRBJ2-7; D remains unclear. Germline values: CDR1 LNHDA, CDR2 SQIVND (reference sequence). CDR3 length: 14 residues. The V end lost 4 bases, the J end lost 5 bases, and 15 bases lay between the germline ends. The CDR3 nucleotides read TGTGCCAGTAGTAACGTTGGTCAGGAGCACGAGCAGTACTTC. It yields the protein CASSNVGQEHEQYF.

The chain's CDR3 is CASLQETLPNYGYTF. The CDR3 bases are TGCGCCAGCCTCCAAGAAACACTACCTAACTATGGCTACACCTTC. The chain joins TRBV10-2 to TRBJ1-2; no clear D. The V gene lost 8 bases and the J gene lost 0 bases, with 16 bases spanning the gap. Looked up from germline, CDR1 is WSHSY and CDR2 is SAAADI. This CDR3 is built from 15 residues.

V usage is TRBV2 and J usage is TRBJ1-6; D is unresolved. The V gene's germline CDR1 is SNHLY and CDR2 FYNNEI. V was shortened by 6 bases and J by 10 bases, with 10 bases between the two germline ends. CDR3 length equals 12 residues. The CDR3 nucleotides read TGTGCCAGCAGGGAGACATTATCACCCCTCCACTTT. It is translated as CASRETLSPLHF.

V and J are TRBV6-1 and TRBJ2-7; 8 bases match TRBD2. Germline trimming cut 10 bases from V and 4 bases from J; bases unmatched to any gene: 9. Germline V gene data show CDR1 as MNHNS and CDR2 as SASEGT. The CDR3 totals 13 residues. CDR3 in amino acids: CATSRGGLYEQYF. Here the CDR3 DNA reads TGTGCCACCTCCCGGGGGGGGCTATACGAGCAGTACTTC.

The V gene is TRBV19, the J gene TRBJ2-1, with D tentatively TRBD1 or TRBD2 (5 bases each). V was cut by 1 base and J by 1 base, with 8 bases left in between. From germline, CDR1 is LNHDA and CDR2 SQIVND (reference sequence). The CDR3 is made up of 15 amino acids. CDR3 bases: TGTGCCAGTAGTATAGGCGAGGGGTCCTACAATGAGCAGTTCTTC. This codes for CASSIGEGSYNEQFF.

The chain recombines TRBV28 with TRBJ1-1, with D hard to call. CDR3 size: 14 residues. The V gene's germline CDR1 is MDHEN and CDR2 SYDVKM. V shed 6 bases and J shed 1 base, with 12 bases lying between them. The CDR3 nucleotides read TGTGCCAGCAGCCCCCTGATAGGGAACACTGAAGCTTTCTTT. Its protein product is CASSPLIGNTEAFF.

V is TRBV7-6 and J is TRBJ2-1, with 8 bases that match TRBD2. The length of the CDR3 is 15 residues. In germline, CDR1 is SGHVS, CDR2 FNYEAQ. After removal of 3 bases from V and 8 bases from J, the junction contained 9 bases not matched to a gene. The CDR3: CASSFSSGSSDEQFF. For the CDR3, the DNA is TGTGCCAGCAGCTTTTCAAGCGGGAGTTCCGATGAGCAGTTCTTC.

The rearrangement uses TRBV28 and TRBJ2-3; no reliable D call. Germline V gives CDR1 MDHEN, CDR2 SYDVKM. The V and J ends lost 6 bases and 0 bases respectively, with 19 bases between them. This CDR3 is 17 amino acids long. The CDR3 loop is CASSDPLTETSTDTQYF. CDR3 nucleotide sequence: TGTGCCAGCAGCGACCCACTCACAGAGACCAGCACAGATACGCAGTATTTT.

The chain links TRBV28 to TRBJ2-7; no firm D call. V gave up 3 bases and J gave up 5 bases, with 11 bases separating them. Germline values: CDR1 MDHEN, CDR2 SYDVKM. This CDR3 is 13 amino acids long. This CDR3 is CASSLVVFHEQYF. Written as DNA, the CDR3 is TGTGCCAGCAGTTTGGTAGTTTTCCACGAGCAGTACTTC.